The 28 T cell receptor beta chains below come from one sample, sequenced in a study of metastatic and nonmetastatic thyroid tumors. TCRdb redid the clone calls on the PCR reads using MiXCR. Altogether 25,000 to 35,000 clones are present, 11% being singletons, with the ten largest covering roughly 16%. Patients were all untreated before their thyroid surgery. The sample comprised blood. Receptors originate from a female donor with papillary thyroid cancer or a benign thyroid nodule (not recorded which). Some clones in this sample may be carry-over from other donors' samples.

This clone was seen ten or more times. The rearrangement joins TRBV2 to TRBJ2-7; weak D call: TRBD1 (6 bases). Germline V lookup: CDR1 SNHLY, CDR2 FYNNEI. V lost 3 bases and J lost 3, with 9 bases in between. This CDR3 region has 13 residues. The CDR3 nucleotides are TGTGCCAGCAGTGAGGACAGCATCTACGAGCAGTACTTC. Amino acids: CASSEDSIYEQYF. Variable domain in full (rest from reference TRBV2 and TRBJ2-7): EPEVTQTPSHQVTQMGQEVILRCVPISNHLYFYWYRQILGQKVEFLVSFYNNEISEKSEIFDDQFSVERPDGSNFTLKIRSTKLEDSAMYFCASSEDSIYEQYFGPGTRLTVT.

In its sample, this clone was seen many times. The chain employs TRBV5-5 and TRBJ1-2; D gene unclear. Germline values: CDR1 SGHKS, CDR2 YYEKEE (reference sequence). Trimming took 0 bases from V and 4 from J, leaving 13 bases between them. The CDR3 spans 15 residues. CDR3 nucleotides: TGTGCCAGCAGCTTGGAGGGAGGCTCTTCCTATGGCTACACCTTC. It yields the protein CASSLEGGSSYGYTF.

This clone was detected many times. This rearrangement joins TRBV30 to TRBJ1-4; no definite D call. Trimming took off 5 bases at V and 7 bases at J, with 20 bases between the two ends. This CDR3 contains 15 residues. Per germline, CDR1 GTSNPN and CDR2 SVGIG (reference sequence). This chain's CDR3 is CAWDDEKHPLEKLFF. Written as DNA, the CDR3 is TGTGCCTGGGATGACGAGAAACACCCTCTTGAAAAACTGTTTTTT.

CDR3 in amino acids: CASSLGTWTSYTF. The CDR3 bases are TGTGCCAGCAGTTTGGGGACATGGACTAGCTACACCTTC. The chain employs TRBV12-3 or TRBV12-4 and TRBJ1-2; possibly TRBD1 for D (6 bases). The CDR3 length is 13 residues. The V end was cut by 3 bases, the J end by 9 bases, with 14 bases between.

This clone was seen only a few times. This chain's CDR3 is CASSLVTDTTSSGANVLTF. The CDR3 DNA sequence: TGTGCCAGCAGCTTGGTTACGGATACAACGAGCTCTGGGGCCAACGTCCTGACTTTC. The V gene is TRBV5-6, the J gene TRBJ2-6, with D uncertain. Trimming cost V 0 bases and J 0 bases, with 16 bases left between them. The CDR3 spans 19 residues. CDR1 and CDR2 from the germline V gene are SGHDT and YYEEEE.

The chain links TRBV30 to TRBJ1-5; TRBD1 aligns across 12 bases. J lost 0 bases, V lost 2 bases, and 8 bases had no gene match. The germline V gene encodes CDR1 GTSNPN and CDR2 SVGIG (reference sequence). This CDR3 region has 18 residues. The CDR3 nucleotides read TGTGCCTGGAGTCCCGGGACAGGGGGCCGTTATAGCAATCAGCCCCAGCATTTT. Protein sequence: CAWSPGTGGRYSNQPQHF.

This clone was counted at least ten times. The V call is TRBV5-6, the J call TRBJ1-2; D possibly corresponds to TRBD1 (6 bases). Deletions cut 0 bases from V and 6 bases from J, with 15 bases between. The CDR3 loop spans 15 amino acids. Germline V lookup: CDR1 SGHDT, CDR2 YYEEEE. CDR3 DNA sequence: TGTGCCAGCAGCTTGGATACAGGGAGAGGTCATGGCTACACCTTC. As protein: CASSLDTGRGHGYTF.

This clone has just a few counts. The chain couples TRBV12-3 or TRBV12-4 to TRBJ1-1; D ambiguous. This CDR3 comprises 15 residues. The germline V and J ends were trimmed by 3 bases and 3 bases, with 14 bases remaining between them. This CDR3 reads CASSLRWHEDTEAFF. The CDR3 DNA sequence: TGTGCCAGCAGTTTGCGGTGGCATGAGGACACTGAAGCTTTCTTT.

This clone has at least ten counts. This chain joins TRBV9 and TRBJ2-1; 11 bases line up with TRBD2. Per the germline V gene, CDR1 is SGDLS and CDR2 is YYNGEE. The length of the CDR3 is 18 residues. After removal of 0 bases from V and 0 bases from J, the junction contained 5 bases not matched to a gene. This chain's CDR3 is CASSVGGTSGSSYNEQFF. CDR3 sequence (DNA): TGTGCCAGCAGCGTAGGGGGGACTAGCGGAAGCTCCTACAATGAGCAGTTCTTC.

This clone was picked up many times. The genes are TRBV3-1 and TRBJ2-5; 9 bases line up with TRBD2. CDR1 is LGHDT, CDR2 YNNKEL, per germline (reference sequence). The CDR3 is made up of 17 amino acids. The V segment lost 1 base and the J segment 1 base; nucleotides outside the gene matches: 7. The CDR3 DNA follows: TGTGCCAGCAGCCAAGGTCGCCTTAGCGGGAGCCAAGAGACCCAGTACTTC. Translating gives CASSQGRLSGSQETQYF.

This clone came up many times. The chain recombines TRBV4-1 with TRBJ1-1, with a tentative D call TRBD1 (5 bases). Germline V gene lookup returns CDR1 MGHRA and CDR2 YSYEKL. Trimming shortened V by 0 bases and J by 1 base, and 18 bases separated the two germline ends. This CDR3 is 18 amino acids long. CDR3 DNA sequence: TGCGCCAGCAGCCAAGATTTTCGCCGACAAAGGGGGAACACTGAAGCTTTCTTT. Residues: CASSQDFRRQRGNTEAFF.

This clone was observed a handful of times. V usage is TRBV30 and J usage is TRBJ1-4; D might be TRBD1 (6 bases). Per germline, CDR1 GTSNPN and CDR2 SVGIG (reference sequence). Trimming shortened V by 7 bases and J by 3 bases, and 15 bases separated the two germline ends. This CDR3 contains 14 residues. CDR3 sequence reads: CASSIQGSNEKLFF. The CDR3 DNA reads TGTGCCTCCTCAATTCAGGGGTCTAATGAAAAACTGTTTTTT.

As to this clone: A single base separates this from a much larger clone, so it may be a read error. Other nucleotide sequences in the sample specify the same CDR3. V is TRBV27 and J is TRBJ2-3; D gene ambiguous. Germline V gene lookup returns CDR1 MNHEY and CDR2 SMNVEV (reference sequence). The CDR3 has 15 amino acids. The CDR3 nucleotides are TGTGCCAGCAGTTCCCCTTGGGCTATCACAGATACACAGTATTTT. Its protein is CASSSPWAITDTQYF.

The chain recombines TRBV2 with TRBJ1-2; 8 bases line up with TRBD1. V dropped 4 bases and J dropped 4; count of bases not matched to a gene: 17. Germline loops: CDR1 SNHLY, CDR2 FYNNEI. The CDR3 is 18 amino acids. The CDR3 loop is CASSAGRGQGAWIYGYTF. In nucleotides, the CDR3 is TGTGCCAGCAGTGCCGGGCGGGGGCAGGGGGCGTGGATCTATGGCTACACCTTC.

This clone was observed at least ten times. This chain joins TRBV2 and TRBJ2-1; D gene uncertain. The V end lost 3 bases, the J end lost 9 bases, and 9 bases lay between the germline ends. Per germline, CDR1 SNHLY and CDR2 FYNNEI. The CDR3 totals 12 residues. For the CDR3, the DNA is TGTGCCAGCAGTGACCCCCCCCCTGAGCAGTTCTTC. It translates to CASSDPPPEQFF.

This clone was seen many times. CDR3 loop: CASSSGGGAYEQYF. The CDR3 DNA reads TGTGCCAGCAGCTCTGGAGGGGGGGCGTACGAGCAGTACTTC. The chain has TRBV7-3 and TRBJ2-7; D is perhaps TRBD2 (7 bases). There are 14 residues in the CDR3. The ends were cut back, 4 bases at V and 4 bases at J, with 14 bases in the middle. CDR1 SGHTA and CDR2 FQGTGA come from the germline V gene.

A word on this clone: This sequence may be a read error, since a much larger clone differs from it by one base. The chain's CDR3 is CASSLAGVVGEQYF. CDR3 coding DNA: TGTGCCAGCAGCTTGGCAGGGGTTGTGGGGGAGCAGTACTTC. The rearrangement links TRBV5-6 to TRBJ2-7; a weak D match, TRBD1 (6 bases). Per the germline V gene, CDR1 is SGHDT and CDR2 is YYEEEE. This CDR3 is 14 amino acids long. V shed 0 bases and J shed 7 bases, with 14 bases lying between them.

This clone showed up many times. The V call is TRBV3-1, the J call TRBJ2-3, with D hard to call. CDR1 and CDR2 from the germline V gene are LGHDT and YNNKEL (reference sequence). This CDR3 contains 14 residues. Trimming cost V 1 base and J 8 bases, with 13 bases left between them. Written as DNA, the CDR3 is TGTGCCAGCAGCCAAGGTCTTGCCCGCGCTACGCAGTATTTT. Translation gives CASSQGLARATQYF.

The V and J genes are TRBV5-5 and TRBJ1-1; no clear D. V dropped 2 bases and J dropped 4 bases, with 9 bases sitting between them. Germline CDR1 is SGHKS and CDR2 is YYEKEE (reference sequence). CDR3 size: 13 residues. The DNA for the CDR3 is TGTGCCAGCAGCTTAGGGTGGGCCACTGAAGCTTTCTTT. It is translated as CASSLGWATEAFF.

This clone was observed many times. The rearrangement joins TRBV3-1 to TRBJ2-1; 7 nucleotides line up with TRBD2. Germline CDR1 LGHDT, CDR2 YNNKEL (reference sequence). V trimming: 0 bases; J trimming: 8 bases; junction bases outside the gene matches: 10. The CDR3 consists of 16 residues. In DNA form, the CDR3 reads TGTGCCAGCAGCCAAGATCTAACTAGCGCCCGACATGAGCAGTTCTTC. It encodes CASSQDLTSARHEQFF.

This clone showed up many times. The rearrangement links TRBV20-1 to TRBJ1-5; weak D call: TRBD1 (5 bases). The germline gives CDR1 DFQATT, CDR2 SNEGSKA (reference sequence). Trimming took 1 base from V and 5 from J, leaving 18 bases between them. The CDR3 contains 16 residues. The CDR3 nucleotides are TGCAGTGCTAGAGGCCCTTGGGGGGGGGACTATCAGCCCCAGCATTTT. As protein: CSARGPWGGDYQPQHF.

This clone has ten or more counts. Here the CDR3 DNA reads TGTGCCAGCAGCTTCGGGGAAGTAAGGAATTCACCCCTCCACTTT. Its translation: CASSFGEVRNSPLHF. The J gene is TRBJ1-6, the V gene TRBV7-9; D gene unclear. The germline V gene encodes CDR1 SEHNR and CDR2 FQNEAQ (reference sequence). Trimming cost V 3 bases and J 7 bases, with 13 bases left between them. The CDR3 spans 15 residues.

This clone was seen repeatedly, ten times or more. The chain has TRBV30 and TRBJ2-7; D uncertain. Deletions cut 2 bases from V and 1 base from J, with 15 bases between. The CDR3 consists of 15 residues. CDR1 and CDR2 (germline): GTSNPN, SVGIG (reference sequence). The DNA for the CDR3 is TGTGCCTGGAGTACCCCCCTGGGCATATCCTACGAGCAGTACTTC. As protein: CAWSTPLGISYEQYF.

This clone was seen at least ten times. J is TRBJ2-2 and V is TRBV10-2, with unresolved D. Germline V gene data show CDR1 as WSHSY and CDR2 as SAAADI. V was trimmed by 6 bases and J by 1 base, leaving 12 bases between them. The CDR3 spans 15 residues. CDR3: CASSSKDLNTGELFF. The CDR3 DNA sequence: TGCGCCAGCAGCTCTAAAGATTTGAACACCGGGGAGCTGTTTTTT.

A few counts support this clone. The DNA for the CDR3 is TGTGCCAGCAGTTCCCAATGGGTGGGGCGGGGGCTGTTTTTT. As protein: CASSSQWVGRGLFF. The chain uses TRBV7-2 and TRBJ2-2; tentatively, D is TRBD2 (6 bases). This CDR3 spans 14 amino acids. Germline V lookup: CDR1 SGHTA, CDR2 FQGNSA. The V gene lost 6 bases and the J gene lost 13 bases, with 21 bases spanning the gap.

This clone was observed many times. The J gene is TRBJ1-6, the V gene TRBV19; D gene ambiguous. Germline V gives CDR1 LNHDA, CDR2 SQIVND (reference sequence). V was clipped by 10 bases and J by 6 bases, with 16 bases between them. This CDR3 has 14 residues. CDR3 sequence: CATNGEGSNSPLHF. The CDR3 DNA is TGTGCCACCAACGGGGAGGGAAGTAATTCACCCCTCCACTTT.

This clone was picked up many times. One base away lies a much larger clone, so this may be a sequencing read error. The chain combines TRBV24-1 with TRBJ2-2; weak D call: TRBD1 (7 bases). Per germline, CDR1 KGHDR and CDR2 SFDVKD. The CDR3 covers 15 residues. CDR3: CAARGARGNTGELFF. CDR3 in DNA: TGTGCCGCCAGGGGGGCCAGGGGGAACACCGGGGAGCTGTTTTTT.

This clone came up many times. The CDR3 DNA sequence: TGTGCCAGCAGTGACCGGCCAGCCGCAGAGCAGTTCTTC. It specifies CASSDRPAAEQFF. V usage is TRBV6-4 and J usage is TRBJ2-1, with D unclear. The germline V gene has CDR1 MRHNA and CDR2 SNTAGT. The CDR3 is made up of 13 amino acids. V lost 2 bases, J lost 10 bases, and 12 bases lay in between.